These 17 T cell receptor beta chains came from one sample sequenced in a study of blood T cell repertoires in COVID-19. Repertoires were generated with immunoSEQ multiplex PCR, while TCRdb's copy carries only in-frame clones and drops some. The sample consists of 65,000 to 85,000 clones, 86% of them appearing once. Sequencing was carried out using peripheral blood. These receptors were obtained from an elderly man with COVID-19, enrolled during active disease.

This chain uses TRBV9 with TRBJ2-7, with a weak D call TRBD2 (6 bases). V lost 0 bases to trimming and J lost 4 bases, with 11 bases between them. Germline V gives CDR1 SGDLS, CDR2 YYNGEE. There are 14 residues in the CDR3. CDR3 sequence: CASSVAWGGYEQYF. The CDR3, as DNA: TGTGCCAGCAGCGTAGCTTGGGGAGGATACGAGCAGTACTTC.

V is TRBV5-1 and J is TRBJ2-3; D might be TRBD2 (7 bases). The CDR3 extends over 18 amino acids. CDR1 is SGHRS, CDR2 YFSETQ, per germline. V shed 0 bases and J shed 3 bases, with 20 bases lying between them. In nucleotides, the CDR3 is TGCGCCAGCAGCTTGGTAGTCCTGACTAGGGGGGGGACAGATACGCAGTATTTT. Its protein product is CASSLVVLTRGGTDTQYF.

The gene calls are TRBV4-1 and TRBJ2-1; possibly TRBD2 for D (5 bases). CDR1 is MGHRA, CDR2 YSYEKL, per germline. CDR3 length equals 15 residues. Trimming stripped 3 bases from V and 8 bases from J, with 17 bases between. CDR3 region: CASSHPGGQRHEQFF. CDR3 DNA sequence: TGCGCCAGCAGCCATCCGGGCGGGCAACGGCATGAGCAGTTCTTC.

The rearrangement links TRBV2 to TRBJ2-5; unclear D gene. Germline V CDR1 and CDR2: SNHLY, FYNNEI. With 6 bases removed from V and 5 bases from J, the gap between germline ends came to 13 bases. CDR3 length: 13 amino acids. CDR3 DNA sequence: TGTGCCAGCAGCCCCCTGGCGGAGGAGACCCAGTACTTC. Its protein is CASSPLAEETQYF.

V usage is TRBV5-1 and J usage is TRBJ1-2; no definite D call. In germline, CDR1 is SGHRS, CDR2 YFSETQ. The CDR3 spans 12 residues. V was shortened by 6 bases and J by 3 bases, with 9 bases between the two germline ends. In DNA, the CDR3 is TGCGCCAGCACTGAGGGTCACTATGGCTACACCTTC. Its translation is CASTEGHYGYTF.

This chain joins TRBV2 and TRBJ2-5; a weak D match, TRBD2 (6 bases). This CDR3 contains 14 residues. Per germline, CDR1 SNHLY and CDR2 FYNNEI. V lost 6 bases and J 2 bases, leaving 13 bases between the germline ends. For the CDR3, the DNA is TGTGCCAGCAGGGCCTGGGGGAGGCAAGAGACCCAGTACTTC. It yields the protein CASRAWGRQETQYF. Full variable domain (missing parts from reference TRBV2 and TRBJ2-5): EPEVTQTPSHQVTQMGQEVILRCVPISNHLYFYWYRQILGQKVEFLVSFYNNEISEKSEIFDDQFSVERPDGSNFTLKIRSTKLEDSAMYFCASRAWGRQETQYFGPGTRLLVL.

This chain joins TRBV11-3 and TRBJ2-5; weak D call: TRBD2 (6 bases). Germline loops: CDR1 SGHNT, CDR2 YENEEA. Trimming took 1 base from V and 5 from J, leaving 14 bases between them. This CDR3 is built from 15 residues. CDR3 bases: TGTGCCAGCAGCTTAGGTGGAGGGTCAGGTGAGACCCAGTACTTC. Translated: CASSLGGGSGETQYF.

The genes are TRBV9 and TRBJ2-3; D uncertain. The CDR3 is 14 residues long. The V gene's germline CDR1 is SGDLS and CDR2 YYNGEE. Trimming shortened V by 1 base and J by 2 bases, and 8 bases separated the two germline ends. The CDR3 DNA sequence: TGTGCCAGCAGCGTATCGGGTTTCACAGATACGCAGTATTTT. Translation gives CASSVSGFTDTQYF.

The V and J genes are TRBV3-1 (or the pseudogene TRBV3-2) and TRBJ1-4; no reliable D call. CDR1 and CDR2 (germline): LGHDT, YNNKEL (reference sequence). Between the trimmed V and J ends, which lost 5 bases and 5 bases, there was a span of 3 bases. CDR3 length: 11 amino acids. The CDR3 loop is CASSSNEKLFF. CDR3 sequence (DNA): TGTGCCAGCAGCTCAAATGAAAAACTGTTTTTT.

In this sample, this clone turned up a few times. The rearrangement joins TRBV28 to TRBJ1-1; D might be TRBD1 (6 bases). The V end lost 3 bases, the J end lost 1 base, and 9 bases lay between the germline ends. CDR1 MDHEN and CDR2 SYDVKM come from the germline V gene. The CDR3 sequence is 14 residues long. The CDR3, as DNA: TGTGCCAGCAGTTTGACAGGCCCGAACACTGAAGCTTTCTTT. Encoded protein: CASSLTGPNTEAFF.

This sequence joins TRBV5-1 and TRBJ1-4, with D hard to call. The germline V gene has CDR1 SGHRS and CDR2 YFSETQ. The CDR3 extends over 14 amino acids. Trimming removed 0 bases at V and 3 bases at J, with 6 bases between. The CDR3 sequence: CASSLERANEKLFF. DNA for the CDR3: TGCGCCAGCAGCTTGGAGAGGGCTAATGAAAAACTGTTTTTT.

The chain's CDR3 is CASSPTGLSNQPQHF. CDR3 nucleotide sequence: TGTGCCAGCAGTCCCACAGGGCTTAGCAATCAGCCCCAGCATTTT. The chain employs TRBV6-5 and TRBJ1-5; perhaps TRBD1 as D (6 bases). The V gene lost 5 bases and the J gene lost 0 bases, with 11 bases spanning the gap. The CDR3 consists of 15 residues. Germline V gives CDR1 MNHEY, CDR2 SVGAGI.

The chain joins TRBV11-2 to TRBJ1-5; maybe TRBD1 (6 bases). V was trimmed by 1 base and J by 7 bases, leaving 14 bases between them. Germline V gene data show CDR1 as SGHAT and CDR2 as FQNNGV. This CDR3 has 15 amino acids. CDR3 in DNA: TGTGCCAGCAGCTTAGTTGCAGGGGCTGGCCAGCCCCAGCATTTT. Amino acids: CASSLVAGAGQPQHF.

This clone has just one count. The rearrangement uses TRBV19 and TRBJ1-5, with TRBD1 as a possible D gene (6 bases). The length of the CDR3 is 14 residues. CDR1 is LNHDA, CDR2 SQIVND, per germline (reference sequence). Trimming stripped 3 bases from V and 7 bases from J, with 13 bases between. The CDR3 sequence is CASSIQQGGQPQHF. CDR3 nucleotides: TGTGCCAGTAGTATCCAACAGGGCGGCCAGCCCCAGCATTTT.

The V gene is TRBV18, the J gene TRBJ2-1; 15 bases line up with TRBD2. The CDR3 totals 19 residues. Trimming took 3 bases from V and 1 from J; bases not matched to a gene: 7. Germline CDR1 and CDR2: KGHSH and LQKENI. This chain's CDR3 is CASSPGTSGGPGSYNEQFF. DNA of the CDR3: TGTGCCAGCTCACCTGGGACTAGCGGGGGGCCCGGGTCCTACAATGAGCAGTTCTTC.

This chain links TRBV6-1 with TRBJ2-6; maybe TRBD1 (6 bases). CDR3 length equals 18 residues. CDR1 is MNHNS, CDR2 SASEGT, per germline. The V gene lost 1 base and the J gene lost 2 bases, with 15 bases spanning the gap. CDR3 sequence (DNA): TGTGCCAGCAGTGAAGGCTGGGGGAGACAGGCTGGGGCCAACGTCCTGACTTTC. Protein: CASSEGWGRQAGANVLTF.

The chain carries TRBV6-5 and TRBJ1-5; no firm D call. The CDR3 has 15 amino acids. V was clipped by 5 bases and J by 1 base, with 12 bases between them. Looked up from germline, CDR1 is MNHEY and CDR2 is SVGAGI. CDR3 in amino acids: CASSPTLISNQPQHF. The CDR3 bases are TGTGCCAGCAGTCCCACTCTAATAAGCAATCAGCCCCAGCATTTT.